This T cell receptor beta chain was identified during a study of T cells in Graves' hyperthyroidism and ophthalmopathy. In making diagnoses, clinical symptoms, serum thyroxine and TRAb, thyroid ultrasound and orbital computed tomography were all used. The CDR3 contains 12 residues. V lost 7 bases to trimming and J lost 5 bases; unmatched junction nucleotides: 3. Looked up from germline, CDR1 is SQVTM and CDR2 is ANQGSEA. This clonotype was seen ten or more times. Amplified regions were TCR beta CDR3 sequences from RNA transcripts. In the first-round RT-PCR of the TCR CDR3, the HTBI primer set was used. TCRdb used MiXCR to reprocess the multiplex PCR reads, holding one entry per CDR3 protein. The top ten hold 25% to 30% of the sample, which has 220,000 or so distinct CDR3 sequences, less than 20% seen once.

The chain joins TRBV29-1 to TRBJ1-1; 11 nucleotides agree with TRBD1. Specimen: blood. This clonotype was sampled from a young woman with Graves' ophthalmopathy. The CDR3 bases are TGCAGCGGGGGGACAGGGGGTACTGAAGCTTTCTTT. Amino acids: CSGGTGGTEAFF.